The rows below give T cell receptor beta chains drawn from one sample of a study of blood T cell repertoires in COVID-19. Sequencing was performed with immunoSEQ multiplex PCR; in TCRdb, only in-frame clones are kept and a portion is missing. Seen here are 100,000 to 150,000 clones, roughly 85% observed once, and the top ten hold just under 25%. The sequencing sample was made of peripheral blood. These receptors came from a human donor in a cohort sampled during active COVID-19. CDR3s include the opening cysteine and the closing phenylalanine or tryptophan. The D gene is left open where the match is weak. Only some rows state a clone size, as once, few, many or a class for expanded clones.

CDR3 protein: CASSQDGREGLPDTQYF; CDR3 DNA: TGCGCCAGCAGCCAAGATGGCCGGGAGGGCCTGCCAGATACGCAGTATTTT; D gene: TRBD2; clone size: .; V gene: TRBV4-1; J gene: TRBJ2-3
CDR3 protein: CASSIARNTGELFF; CDR3 DNA: TGTGCCAGTAGTATCGCTAGGAACACCGGGGAGCTGTTTTTT; D gene: .; clone size: .; V gene: TRBV19; J gene: TRBJ2-2
CDR3 protein: CASSVTGVNEKLFF; CDR3 DNA: TGTGCCAGTAGTGTGACAGGGGTTAATGAAAAACTGTTTTTT; D gene: TRBD1; clone size: .; V gene: TRBV19; J gene: TRBJ1-4
CDR3 protein: CASSGGTGDHEQYF; CDR3 DNA: TGCGCCAGCAGTGGGGGGACAGGGGATCACGAGCAGTACTTC; D gene: TRBD1; clone size: .; V gene: TRBV5-1; J gene: TRBJ2-7
CDR3 protein: CASSIGIPDGYTF; CDR3 DNA: TGTGCCAGCAGTATCGGGATCCCAGATGGCTACACCTTC; D gene: .; clone size: once; V gene: TRBV28; J gene: TRBJ1-2
CDR3 protein: CASSSLGRSNTEAFF; CDR3 DNA: TGTGCCAGCAGTAGTCTGGGGCGGTCAAACACTGAAGCTTTCTTT; D gene: .; clone size: few; V gene: TRBV6-2/TRBV6-3; J gene: TRBJ1-1
CDR3 protein: CASSVDPRGGYTF; CDR3 DNA: TGTGCCAGCAGTGTGGACCCCAGGGGTGGCTACACCTTC; D gene: .; clone size: few; V gene: TRBV2; J gene: TRBJ1-2
CDR3 protein: CSVSPATGGIPDTQYF; CDR3 DNA: TGCAGCGTTTCCCCCGCGACAGGGGGCATCCCAGATACGCAGTATTTT; D gene: TRBD1; clone size: .; V gene: TRBV29-1; J gene: TRBJ2-3
CDR3 protein: CASSQSSTGAGELFF; CDR3 DNA: TGTGCCAGCAGCCAAAGTTCGACAGGAGCCGGGGAGCTGTTTTTT; D gene: .; clone size: once; V gene: TRBV3-1/TRBV3-2; J gene: TRBJ2-2
CDR3 protein: CASSREEGETQYF; CDR3 DNA: TGTGCCAGCAGCCGAGAGGAGGGGGAGACCCAGTACTTC; D gene: .; clone size: .; V gene: TRBV7-9; J gene: TRBJ2-5
CDR3 protein: CASSMGQGISEAFF; CDR3 DNA: TGTGCCAGTAGTATGGGACAGGGAATTTCCGAAGCTTTCTTT; D gene: TRBD1; clone size: few; V gene: TRBV19; J gene: TRBJ1-1
CDR3 protein: CASSPRLATGELFF; CDR3 DNA: TGTGCCAGCAGCCCTCGACTAGCCACCGGGGAGCTGTTTTTT; D gene: TRBD2; clone size: .; V gene: TRBV9; J gene: TRBJ2-2
CDR3 protein: CSAGLQETQYF; CDR3 DNA: TGCAGCGCCGGCCTTCAAGAGACCCAGTACTTC; D gene: .; clone size: .; V gene: TRBV29-1; J gene: TRBJ2-5
CDR3 protein: CASSERHIQETQYF; CDR3 DNA: TGTGCCAGCAGTGAAAGACACATCCAAGAGACCCAGTACTTC; D gene: .; clone size: .; V gene: TRBV25-1; J gene: TRBJ2-5
CDR3 protein: CASSEGGEAEKLFF; CDR3 DNA: TGTGCCAGCAGTGAGGGCGGGGAAGCTGAAAAACTGTTTTTT; D gene: .; clone size: once; V gene: TRBV6-1; J gene: TRBJ1-4
CDR3 protein: CAWTGGYLAFF; CDR3 DNA: TGTGCCTGGACAGGGGGCTATCTCGCTTTCTTT; D gene: TRBD1; clone size: .; V gene: TRBV30; J gene: TRBJ1-1
CDR3 protein: CASSDPGTSSYEQYF; CDR3 DNA: TGCGCCAGCAGCGACCCCGGGACTAGCTCCTACGAGCAGTACTTC; D gene: TRBD2; clone size: .; V gene: TRBV10-2; J gene: TRBJ2-7
CDR3 protein: CASSISRDRWSISNQPQHF; CDR3 DNA: TGTGCCAGTAGTATTAGCCGGGACAGATGGTCAATAAGCAATCAGCCCCAGCATTTT; D gene: TRBD1; clone size: .; V gene: TRBV19; J gene: TRBJ1-5
CDR3 protein: CASSLTGLAGVLAQFF; CDR3 DNA: TGCGCCAGCAGCTTGACCGGACTAGCGGGAGTGCTGGCGCAGTTCTTC; D gene: TRBD2; clone size: .; V gene: TRBV5-1; J gene: TRBJ2-1
CDR3 protein: CASDGGQSSYNEQFF; CDR3 DNA: TGTGCGTCAGACGGTGGACAAAGCTCCTACAATGAGCAGTTCTTC; D gene: .; clone size: .; V gene: TRBV5-8; J gene: TRBJ2-1
CDR3 protein: CSASSLLPGETQYF; CDR3 DNA: TGCAGTGCTAGTTCTCTGCTCCCGGGGGAGACCCAGTACTTC; D gene: .; clone size: .; V gene: TRBV20-1; J gene: TRBJ2-5
CDR3 protein: CASSVDSGDSTDTQYF; CDR3 DNA: TGTGCCAGCAGCGTAGATAGCGGGGATAGCACAGATACGCAGTATTTT; D gene: TRBD2; clone size: once; V gene: TRBV9; J gene: TRBJ2-3
CDR3 protein: CASSQTTGRDEQYF; CDR3 DNA: TGTGCCAGCAGCCAAACCACAGGGAGAGACGAGCAGTACTTC; D gene: .; clone size: .; V gene: TRBV3-1/TRBV3-2; J gene: TRBJ2-7
CDR3 protein: CATDAGQGAYEQYF; CDR3 DNA: TGTGCCACCGACGCGGGACAGGGAGCCTACGAGCAGTACTTC; D gene: TRBD1; clone size: .; V gene: TRBV10-3; J gene: TRBJ2-7
CDR3 protein: CSADGTGGNGNEQFF; CDR3 DNA: TGCAGCGCTGATGGGACAGGGGGAAATGGCAATGAGCAGTTCTTC; D gene: TRBD1; clone size: few; V gene: TRBV29-1; J gene: TRBJ2-1
CDR3 protein: CASSQDLWTIRNLYNEQFF; CDR3 DNA: TGTGCCAGCAGCCAAGATCTCTGGACTATCCGTAACCTCTACAATGAGCAGTTCTTC; D gene: .; clone size: .; V gene: TRBV3-1/TRBV3-2; J gene: TRBJ2-1